This T cell receptor beta chain was retrieved from a study of T-cell reconstitution after alpha-beta-depleted transplantation in children. Germline V CDR1 and CDR2: WSHSY, SAAADI. The CDR3 has 18 amino acids. V gave up 6 bases and J gave up 5 bases; unmatched junction bases: 15. Unique molecular identifiers were incorporated during preparation of the TCRbeta library. TCRdb reprocessed the PCR reads with MiXCR, giving one entry per CDR3 protein. This sample has 400,000 to 550,000 distinct CDR3 sequences; over 9.5% occur once, and the top ten carry 2% to 2.5%. General study results and limits: At one year after transplant, newly produced T cells mostly accounted for T-cell counts and diversity.

There are a few counts of this clonotype. Its antigen is unidentified. The chain carries TRBV10-2 and TRBJ2-7; 14 nucleotides agree with TRBD2. The origin of this receptor is a child younger than 10 with inherited bone marrow failure, due to receive a stem cell transplant. Specimen: PBMCs, collected before TCRalphabeta/CD19-depleted stem cell transplant. CDR3 coding DNA: TGCGCCAGCAGCCGGGGGGGACTAGCGGGAGTTCGCGACCACGAGCAGTACTTC. Translating it yields CASSRGGLAGVRDHEQYF.